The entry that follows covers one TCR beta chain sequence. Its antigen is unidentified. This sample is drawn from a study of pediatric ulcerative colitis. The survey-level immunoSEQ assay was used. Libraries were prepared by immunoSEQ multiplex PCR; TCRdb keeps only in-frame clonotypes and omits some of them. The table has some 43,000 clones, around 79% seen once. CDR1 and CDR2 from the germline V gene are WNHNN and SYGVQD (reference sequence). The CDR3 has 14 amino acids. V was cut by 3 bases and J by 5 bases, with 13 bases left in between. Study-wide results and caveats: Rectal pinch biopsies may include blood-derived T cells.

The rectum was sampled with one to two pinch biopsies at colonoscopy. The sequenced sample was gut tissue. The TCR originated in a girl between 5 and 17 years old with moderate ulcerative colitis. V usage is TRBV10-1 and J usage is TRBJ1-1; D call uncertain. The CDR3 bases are TGCGCCAGCAGTGAACGAGAGGAAAGGACTGAAGCTTTCTTT. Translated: CASSEREERTEAFF.